What follows is one TCR beta chain and its context. Its antigen is unknown. Using immunoSEQ multiplex PCR, the repertoire was profiled, and TCRdb retains in-frame clones only, with some absent. In the table there are around 120,000 clones, 92% of which are singletons. The sample is drawn from a study of T cell responses to AZD1222 COVID-19 vaccine. Looking at the study overall: Recipients boosted at about 4 weeks or about 12 weeks are pooled.

Germline CDR1 and CDR2: MNHNY and SVGAGI (reference sequence). Trimming removed 4 bases from V and 3 bases from J; junction bases left unmatched: 5. The CDR3 is 15 residues long. Whole-study results and caveats: Close to half of all spike-specific TCRs reportedly target regions of the variants that are unmutated. The span of vaccine-associated CD4 TCRs extended across spike, with dominance at 160-218 and 743-854.

The chain is built from TRBV6-6 and TRBJ2-2; 7 bases are shared with TRBD1. The sample consisted of peripheral blood, taken on day 0 of AZD1222 vaccination. This sequence was found in an adult in good health. The DNA of the CDR3 is TGTGCCAGCAGTTCGACAGGGAAGGACACCGGGGAGCTGTTTTTT. It is translated as CASSSTGKDTGELFF.